This T cell receptor beta chain comes out of a study of OX40 agonist ivuxolimab in advanced cancers. V lost 0 bases and J lost 2; bases outside the gene matches: 8. Per the germline V gene, CDR1 is LGHNA and CDR2 is YNFKEQ. The CDR3 consists of 18 residues. Libraries were prepared by immunoSEQ multiplex PCR; TCRdb keeps only in-frame clonotypes and omits some of them. The table lists tens of thousands of clones, around 84% of them singletons. The clonotype originates from an adult with an advanced solid tumor such as melanoma, head and neck, liver or kidney cancer. The rearrangement links TRBV4-2 to TRBJ2-1; 9 bases are shared with TRBD2. The material was CD4+ or CD8+ T cells sorted from blood, obtained in a trial of the OX40 agonist ivuxolimab. The CDR3 loop is CASSQDLGSGSPYNEQFF. The CDR3 nucleotides are TGTGCCAGCAGCCAAGATCTGGGTAGCGGGAGCCCCTACAATGAGCAGTTCTTC.